Listed here are 15 T cell receptor beta chains from one sample, sequenced in a study of CXCR3-negative and CXCR3-positive naive CD8 T cells. Via 5' RACE with UMI labels, TRB cDNA libraries were prepared. TCRdb re-called the 5' RACE reads; one entry per CDR3 protein, DNA not given. This repertoire includes tens of thousands of distinct CDR3 sequences. The sequencing input was memory CD8+ T cells from blood. The receptors were gathered from a human donor in good health. Some clones in this sample may be carry-over from other donors' samples.

The CDR3 is CASSYDSTGELFF. V usage is TRBV28 and J usage is TRBJ2-2. Germline V lookup: CDR1 MDHEN, CDR2 SYDVKM. CDR3 length: 13 residues. Drawing the rest from reference TRBV28 and TRBJ2-2, the complete variable domain is DVKVTQSSRYLVKRTGEKVFLECVQDMDHENMFWYRQDPGLGLRLIYFSYDVKMKEKGDIPEGYSVSREKKERFSLILESASTNQTSMYLCASSYDSTGELFFGEGSRLTVL.

The chain employs TRBV7-9 and TRBJ2-1; the TRBD1 assignment by TCRdb is unverifiable without DNA. Per germline, CDR1 SEHNR and CDR2 FQNEAQ (reference sequence). The CDR3 loop spans 15 amino acids. CDR3 loop: CASSLEGDTYNEQFF. The full variable domain, rest sourced from reference TRBV7-9 and TRBJ2-1, is DTGVSQNPRHKITKRGQNVTFRCDPISEHNRLYWYRQTLGQGPEFLTYFQNEAQLEKSRLLSDRFSAERPKGSFSTLEIQRTEQGDSAMYLCASSLEGDTYNEQFFGPGTRLTVL.

V usage is TRBV6-2 or TRBV6-3 and J usage is TRBJ2-1. Germline CDR1 MNHEY, CDR2 SVGEGT. The CDR3 is 13 amino acids. CDR3 protein: CASSSRFYNEQFF.

This chain joins TRBV3-1 and TRBJ2-1; TCRdb's assignment of TRBD2 cannot be checked, as there is no DNA. CDR1 and CDR2 from the germline V gene are LGHDT and YNNKEL (reference sequence). The CDR3 runs to 16 residues. CDR3 sequence reads: CASSQRRDGSYNEQFF.

The gene calls are TRBV10-1 and TRBJ2-7; as DNA is missing, the TRBD1 call by TCRdb cannot be tested. This CDR3 comprises 14 residues. Germline V CDR1 and CDR2: WNHNN, SYGVQD (reference sequence). CDR3 region: CASLAYRGRYEQYF.

This sequence joins TRBV7-8 and TRBJ2-7; the TCRdb D gene call, TRBD1, has no DNA to confirm it. CDR1 is SGHVS and CDR2 is FQNEAQ in the germline V gene. The CDR3 runs to 13 residues. CDR3 amino acids: CASSLVRGAEQYF.

This chain links TRBV5-1 with TRBJ2-7. This CDR3 comprises 12 residues. Per germline, CDR1 SGHRS and CDR2 YFSETQ. CDR3 sequence: CASSLTSYEQYF. Complete variable domain (other parts from reference TRBV5-1 and TRBJ2-7): KAGVTQTPRYLIKTRGQQVTLSCSPISGHRSVSWYQQTPGQGLQFLFEYFSETQRNKGNFPGRFSGRQFSNSRSEMNVSTLELGDSALYLCASSLTSYEQYFGPGTRLTVT.

V gene TRBV28 combines with J gene TRBJ2-5; TCRdb reports TRBD1, a call that lacks DNA to check it against. The germline gives CDR1 MDHEN, CDR2 SYDVKM. The length of the CDR3 is 17 residues. The CDR3 protein is CASSLTATQGVEETQYF.

The V call is TRBV5-6, the J call TRBJ2-5; TCRdb designates TRBD1, a call that cannot be tested without DNA. Germline V gene sequence: CDR1 SGHDT, CDR2 YYEEEE. The CDR3 spans 14 residues. The CDR3 protein is CASSHRSGPETQYF.

The rearrangement uses TRBV20-1 and TRBJ2-1; checking the TCRdb D call of TRBD2 is not possible without DNA. Germline V lookup: CDR1 DFQATT, CDR2 SNEGSKA (reference sequence). The CDR3 runs 15 residues. The CDR3 here is CSAIPLTSGYNEQFF.

The chain carries TRBV6-5 and TRBJ2-1; lacking DNA, the TRBD2 call made by TCRdb goes unchecked. There are 13 residues in the CDR3. Germline CDR1 is MNHEY and CDR2 is SVGAGI. The CDR3 sequence is CASSFTYGLAEFF.

This CDR3 is CASSHIAGGTEAFF. The rearrangement uses TRBV6-5 and TRBJ1-1; TCRdb's D gene call, TRBD1, goes unchecked for lack of DNA. This CDR3 is 14 amino acids long. CDR1 MNHEY and CDR2 SVGAGI come from the germline V gene.

The gene calls are TRBV7-9 and TRBJ2-3; TCRdb proposes TRBD1, but this gene call is untestable without DNA. CDR1 SEHNR and CDR2 FQNEAQ come from the germline V gene (reference sequence). The CDR3 contains 16 residues. The CDR3 protein is CASSHVGQSHTDTQYF.

The chain couples TRBV6-6 to TRBJ1-4. This CDR3 comprises 14 residues. The germline CDR1 and CDR2 sequences are MNHNY and SVGAGI (reference sequence). CDR3 residues: CASSYLSPNEKLFF.

The chain links TRBV4-2 to TRBJ2-3. CDR1 is LGHNA and CDR2 is YNFKEQ in the germline V gene. The CDR3 is 17 residues long. The CDR3 region is CASSQDLGTSGTDTQYF.